This T cell receptor beta chain was observed in a study of cytomegalovirus exposure and HLA in healthy donors. Study-level findings and limits: TCR beta V- and J-gene trimming was later associated with a missense DCLRE1C variant.

PCR was performed using 60 Vbeta and 13 Jbeta primers. Produced via immunoSEQ multiplex PCR; TCRdb's table is partial and in-frame only. The table lists 100,000 to 150,000 clones, about 77% of them singletons, with around 1.5% in the top ten. V was shortened by 7 bases and J by 8 bases, with 20 bases between the two germline ends. The CDR3 runs 14 residues. The germline V gene encodes CDR1 SQVTM and CDR2 ANQGSEA. On this clone: The target antigen is unknown.

This receptor was taken from a woman aged 40 to 50 in good health and CMV-seronegative. V usage is TRBV29-1 and J usage is TRBJ1-4, with a possible D match to TRBD1 (5 bases). Sequenced material: PBMCs. CDR3 nucleotide sequence: TGCAGCGCGACAACCGGGACTAGCGAGGAAAAACTGTTTTTT. It translates to CSATTGTSEEKLFF.